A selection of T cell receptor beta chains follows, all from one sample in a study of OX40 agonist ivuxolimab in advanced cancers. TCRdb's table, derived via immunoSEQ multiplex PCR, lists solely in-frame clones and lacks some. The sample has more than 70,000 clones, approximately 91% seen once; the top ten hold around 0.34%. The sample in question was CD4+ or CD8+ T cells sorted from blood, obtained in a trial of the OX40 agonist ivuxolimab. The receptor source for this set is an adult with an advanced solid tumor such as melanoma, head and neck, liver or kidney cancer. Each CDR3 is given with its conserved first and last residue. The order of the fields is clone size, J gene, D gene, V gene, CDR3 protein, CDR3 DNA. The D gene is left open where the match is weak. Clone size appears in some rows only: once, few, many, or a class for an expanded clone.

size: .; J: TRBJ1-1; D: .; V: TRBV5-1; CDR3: CASSLAGEATEAFF; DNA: TGCGCCAGCAGCTTGGCAGGGGAGGCCACTGAAGCTTTCTTT
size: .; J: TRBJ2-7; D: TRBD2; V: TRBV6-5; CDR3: CASSYALAGSYEQYF; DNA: TGTGCCAGCAGTTACGCGTTAGCGGGGTCCTACGAGCAGTACTTC
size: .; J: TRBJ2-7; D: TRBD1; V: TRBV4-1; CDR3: CASSPTGTGHEQYF; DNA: TGCGCCAGCAGCCCGACCGGGACAGGGCACGAGCAGTACTTC
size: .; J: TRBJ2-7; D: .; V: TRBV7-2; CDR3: CASSVPGLGSYEQYF; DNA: TGTGCCAGCAGCGTCCCGGGGCTGGGTTCCTACGAGCAGTACTTC
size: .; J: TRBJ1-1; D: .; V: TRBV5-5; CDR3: CASSLASGGSNTEAFF; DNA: TGTGCCAGCAGCTTGGCCTCGGGAGGATCGAACACTGAAGCTTTCTTT
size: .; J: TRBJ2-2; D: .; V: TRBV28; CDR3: CASSIGQGSGELFF; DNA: TGTGCCAGCAGTATCGGCCAGGGTAGCGGGGAGCTGTTTTTT
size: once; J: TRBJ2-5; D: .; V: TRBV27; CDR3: CASSSATARETQYF; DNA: TGTGCCAGCAGTTCCGCGACCGCCAGGGAGACCCAGTACTTC
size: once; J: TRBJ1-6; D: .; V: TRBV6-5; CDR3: CASSYRVATPLHF; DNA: TGTGCCAGCAGTTACAGGGTGGCGACACCCCTCCACTTT
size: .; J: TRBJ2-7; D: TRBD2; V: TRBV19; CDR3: CASRLVAGATYEQYF; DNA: TGTGCCAGTAGACTAGTAGCGGGAGCGACCTACGAGCAGTACTTC
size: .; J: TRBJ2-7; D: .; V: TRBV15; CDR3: CATSRGGARGYEQYF; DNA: TGTGCCACCAGCAGAGGGGGTGCCAGGGGATACGAGCAGTACTTC
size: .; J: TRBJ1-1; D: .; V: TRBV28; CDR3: CASSLRQEAFF; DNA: TGTGCCAGCAGTTTGAGGCAGGAAGCTTTCTTT
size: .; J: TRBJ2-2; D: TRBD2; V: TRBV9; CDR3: CASSTIAGFAGELFF; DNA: TGTGCCAGCAGCACCATAGCGGGATTCGCCGGGGAGCTGTTTTTT
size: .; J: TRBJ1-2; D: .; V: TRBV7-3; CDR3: CAFLRQGCGGYTF; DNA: TGTGCCTTCCTACGGCAGGGGTGTGGCGGCTACACCTTC
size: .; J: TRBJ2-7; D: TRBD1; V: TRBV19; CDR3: CASSMTGGLAVFYEQYF; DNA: TGTGCCAGTAGTATGACAGGGGGCCTTGCGGTGTTCTACGAGCAGTACTTC
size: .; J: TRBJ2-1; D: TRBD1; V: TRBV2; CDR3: CASSGQGSVYNEQFF; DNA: TGTGCCAGCAGTGGACAGGGGAGTGTGTACAATGAGCAGTTCTTC
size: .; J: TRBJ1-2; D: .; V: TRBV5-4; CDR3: CASSLEGGYGYTF; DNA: TGTGCCAGCAGCTTGGAGGGAGGCTATGGCTACACCTTC
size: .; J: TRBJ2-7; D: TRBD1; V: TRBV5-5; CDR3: CASSLAGTATYEQYF; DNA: TGTGCCAGCAGCTTGGCCGGGACAGCGACCTACGAGCAGTACTTC
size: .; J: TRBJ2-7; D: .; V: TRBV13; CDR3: CASSLGGRRGTRNYEQYF; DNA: TGTGCCAGCAGCTTAGGCGGGCGCAGAGGGACAAGGAACTACGAGCAGTACTTC
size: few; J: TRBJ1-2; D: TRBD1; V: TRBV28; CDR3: CASSPGQGIGGYTF; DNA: TGTGCCAGCAGTCCGGGACAGGGAATAGGCGGCTACACCTTC
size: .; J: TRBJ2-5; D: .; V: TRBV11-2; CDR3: CASSPGMETQYF; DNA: TGTGCCAGCAGCCCAGGAATGGAGACCCAGTACTTC
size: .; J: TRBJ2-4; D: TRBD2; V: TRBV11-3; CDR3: CASSSSGRNIQYF; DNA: TGTGCCAGCAGCTCTAGCGGGAGAAACATTCAGTACTTC
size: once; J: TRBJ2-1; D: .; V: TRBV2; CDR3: CASSEEGLFDNEQFF; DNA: TGTGCCAGCAGTGAAGAGGGACTCTTCGACAATGAGCAGTTCTTC
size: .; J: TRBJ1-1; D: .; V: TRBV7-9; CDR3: CASSLDGQSYEAFF; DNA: TGTGCCAGCAGCTTAGACGGCCAGAGTTATGAAGCTTTCTTT
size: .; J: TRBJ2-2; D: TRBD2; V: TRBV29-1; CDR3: CSAGGVGELFF; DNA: TGCAGTGCTGGGGGGGTCGGGGAGCTGTTTTTT
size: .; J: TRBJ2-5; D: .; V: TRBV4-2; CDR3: CASSQDQETQYF; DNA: TGTGCCAGCAGCCAAGATCAAGAGACCCAGTACTTC
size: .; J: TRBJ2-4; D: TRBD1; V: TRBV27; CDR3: CASSLEQGARGGYF; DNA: TGTGCCAGCAGTTTAGAACAGGGGGCGCGAGGTGGGTACTTC
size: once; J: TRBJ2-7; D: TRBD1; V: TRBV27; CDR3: CASTSDRPSPYSYEQYF; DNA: TGTGCCAGCACCTCGGACAGGCCTTCACCCTACTCCTACGAGCAGTACTTC
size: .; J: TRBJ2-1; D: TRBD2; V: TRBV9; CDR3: CASSVASSGTDEQFF; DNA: TGTGCCAGCAGCGTAGCGAGTAGCGGGACTGATGAGCAGTTCTTC
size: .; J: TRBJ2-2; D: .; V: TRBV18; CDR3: CASSPLGSNTGELFF; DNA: TGTGCCAGCTCACCTCTGGGGTCCAACACCGGGGAGCTGTTTTTT
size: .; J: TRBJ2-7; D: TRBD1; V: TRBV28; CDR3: CASFGARDRVSSYEQYF; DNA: TGTGCCAGCTTTGGCGCCCGGGACAGGGTCAGCTCCTACGAGCAGTACTTC
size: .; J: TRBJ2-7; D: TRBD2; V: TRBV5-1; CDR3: CASSPWTSGSEQYF; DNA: TGCGCCAGCAGCCCCTGGACTAGCGGGAGTGAGCAGTACTTC
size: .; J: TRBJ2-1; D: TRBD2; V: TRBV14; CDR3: CASSPLAGRGGYNEQFF; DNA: TGTGCCAGCAGCCCGCTAGCGGGCCGGGGGGGCTACAATGAGCAGTTCTTC
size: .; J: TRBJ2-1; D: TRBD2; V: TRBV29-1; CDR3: CSVEGELGTSGRGSYNEQFF; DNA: TGCAGCGTTGAAGGCGAACTTGGGACTAGCGGGAGGGGCTCCTACAATGAGCAGTTCTTC
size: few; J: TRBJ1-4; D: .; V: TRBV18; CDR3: CASHGGANEKLFF; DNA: TGTGCCAGCCACGGTGGAGCTAATGAAAAACTGTTTTTT
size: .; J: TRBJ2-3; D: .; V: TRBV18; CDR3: CASSPRTDSTDTQYF; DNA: TGTGCCAGCTCACCACGGACGGATAGCACAGATACGCAGTATTTT
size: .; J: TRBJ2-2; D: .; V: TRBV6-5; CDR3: CASSVPGTGELFF; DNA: TGTGCCAGCAGCGTCCCGGGGACCGGGGAGCTGTTTTTT
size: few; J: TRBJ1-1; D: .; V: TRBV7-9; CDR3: CASTLGQGSKAFF; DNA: TGTGCCAGCACCCTAGGCCAAGGGAGCAAGGCTTTCTTT
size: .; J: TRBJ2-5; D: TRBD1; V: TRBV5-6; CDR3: CASSPGPRGRVETQYF; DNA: TGTGCCAGCAGCCCAGGCCCCAGGGGGCGCGTTGAGACCCAGTACTTC
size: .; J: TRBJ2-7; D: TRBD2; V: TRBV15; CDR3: CATSRSPTSGRPYEQYF; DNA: TGTGCCACCAGCAGATCCCCGACTAGCGGGAGGCCCTACGAGCAGTACTTC
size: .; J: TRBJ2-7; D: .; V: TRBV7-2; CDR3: CASSLHLYEQYF; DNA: TGTGCCAGCAGCTTACACCTCTACGAGCAGTACTTC
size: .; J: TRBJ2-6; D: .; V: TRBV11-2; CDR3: CASSSTTGANVLTF; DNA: TGTGCCAGCAGCTCTACAACGGGGGCCAACGTCCTGACTTTC
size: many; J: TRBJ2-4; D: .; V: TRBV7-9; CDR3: CASSYGGLAKNIQYF; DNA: TGTGCCAGCAGCTATGGGGGACTGGCCAAAAACATTCAGTACTTC
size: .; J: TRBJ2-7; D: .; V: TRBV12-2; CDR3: CASRLAWRQSSYEQYF; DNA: TGTGCAAGTCGCTTAGCATGGAGGCAGAGCTCCTACGAGCAGTACTTC
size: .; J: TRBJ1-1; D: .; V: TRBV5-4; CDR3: CASSREPGDTEAFF; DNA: TGTGCCAGCAGCCGGGAGCCGGGGGACACTGAAGCTTTCTTT
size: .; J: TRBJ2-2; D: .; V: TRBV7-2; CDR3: CASSFYQGRTGELFF; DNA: TGTGCCAGCAGCTTTTACCAGGGGAGGACCGGGGAGCTGTTTTTT
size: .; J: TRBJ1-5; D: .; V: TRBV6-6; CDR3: CASSPRDKGGNQPQHF; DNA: TGTGCCAGCAGTCCGCGGGACAAGGGGGGCAATCAGCCCCAGCATTTT
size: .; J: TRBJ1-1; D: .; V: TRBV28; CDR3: CASSPIRVGATEAFF; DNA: TGTGCCAGCAGCCCGATCCGTGTAGGGGCCACTGAAGCTTTCTTT
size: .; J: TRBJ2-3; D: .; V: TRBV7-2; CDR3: CASRATDTQYF; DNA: TGTGCCAGTCGGGCCACAGATACGCAGTATTTT
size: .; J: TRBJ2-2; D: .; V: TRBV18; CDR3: CASSPLIGLGELFF; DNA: TGTGCCAGCTCACCACTCATCGGGCTGGGGGAGCTGTTTTTT
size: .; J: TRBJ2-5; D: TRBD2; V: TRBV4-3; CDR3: CASSRASGRGETQYF; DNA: TGCGCCAGCAGCCGCGCTAGCGGGAGGGGAGAGACCCAGTACTTC
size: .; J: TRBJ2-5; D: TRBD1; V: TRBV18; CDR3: CASSRQGIGETQYF; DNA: TGTGCCAGCTCAAGACAGGGTATAGGGGAGACCCAGTACTTC
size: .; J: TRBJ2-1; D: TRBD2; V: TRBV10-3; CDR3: CAISEYPSGDLNEQFF; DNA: TGTGCCATCAGTGAGTATCCTAGCGGGGATCTCAATGAGCAGTTCTTC
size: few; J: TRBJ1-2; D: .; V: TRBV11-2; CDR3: CASSSRLLKNYGYTF; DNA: TGTGCCAGCAGTTCAAGACTACTTAAGAACTATGGCTACACCTTC
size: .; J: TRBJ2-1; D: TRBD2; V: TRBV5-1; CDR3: CASSLNGLAGGGAYNEQFF; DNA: TGCGCCAGCAGCTTAAATGGACTAGCGGGAGGAGGGGCATACAATGAGCAGTTCTTC
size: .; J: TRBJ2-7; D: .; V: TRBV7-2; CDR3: CASSLDGSTYEQYF; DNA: TGTGCCAGCAGCTTAGATGGGTCGACCTACGAGCAGTACTTC
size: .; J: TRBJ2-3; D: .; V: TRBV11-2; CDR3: CASSLEPSVDTQYF; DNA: TGTGCCAGCAGCTTAGAACCTAGCGTAGATACGCAGTATTTT
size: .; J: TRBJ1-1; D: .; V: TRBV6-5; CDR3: CASSYSKNTEAFF; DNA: TGTGCCAGCAGTTACTCGAAGAACACTGAAGCTTTCTTT
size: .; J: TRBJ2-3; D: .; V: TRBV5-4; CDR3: CASSGGPDSGSDTQYF; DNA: TGTGCCAGCAGCGGGGGTCCAGATTCCGGTTCAGATACGCAGTATTTT